This T cell receptor (beta chain) came from a study of kidney transplant recipient with SARS-CoV-2 infection. This clonotype was seen ten or more times. TCRdb processed the reads anew with MiXCR; each CDR3 protein has one entry. The table has about 240,000 distinct CDR3 sequences, 29% seen once; the top ten hold almost 7.5%. Sequencing used a blood sample, obtained at baseline and on roughly day 120 from a kidney transplant recipient. The sequence was obtained from a male patient aged 25-45 years who had COVID-19 and was a kidney transplant recipient. Some T cells here may be from the graft donor.

CDR3 bases: TGTGCCAGCATCCAAGGGGCGGTTATCTCCTACAATGAGCAGTTCTTC. As protein: CASIQGAVISYNEQFF. The V gene is TRBV7-9, the J gene TRBJ2-1; D perhaps matches TRBD1 (5 bases). The CDR3 sequence is 16 residues long. CDR1 and CDR2 from the germline V gene are SEHNR and FQNEAQ (reference sequence). V lost 7 bases and J 0 bases, leaving 16 bases between the germline ends.